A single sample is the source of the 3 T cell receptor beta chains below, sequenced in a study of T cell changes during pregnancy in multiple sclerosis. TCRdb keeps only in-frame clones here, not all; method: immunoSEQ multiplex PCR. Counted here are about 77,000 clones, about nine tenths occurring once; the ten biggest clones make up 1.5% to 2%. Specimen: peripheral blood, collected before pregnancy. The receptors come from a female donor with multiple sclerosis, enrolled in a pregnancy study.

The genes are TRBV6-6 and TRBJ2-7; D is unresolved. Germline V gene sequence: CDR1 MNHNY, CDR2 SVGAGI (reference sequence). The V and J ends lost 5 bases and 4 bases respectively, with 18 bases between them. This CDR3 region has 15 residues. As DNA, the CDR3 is TGTGCCAGCAGTCCACCTCAAGTCTCCCAGTACGAGCAGTACTTC. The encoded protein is CASSPPQVSQYEQYF.

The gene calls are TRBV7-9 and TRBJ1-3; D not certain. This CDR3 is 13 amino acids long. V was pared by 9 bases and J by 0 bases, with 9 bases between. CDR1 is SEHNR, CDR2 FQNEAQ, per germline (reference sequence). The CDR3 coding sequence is TGTGCCAGAGGCGGGGACTCTGGAAACACCATATATTTT. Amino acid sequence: CARGGDSGNTIYF.

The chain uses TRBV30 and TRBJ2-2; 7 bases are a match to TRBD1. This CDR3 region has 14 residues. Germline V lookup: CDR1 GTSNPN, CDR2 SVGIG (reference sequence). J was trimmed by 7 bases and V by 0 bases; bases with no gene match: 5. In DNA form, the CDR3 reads TGTGCCTGGAGTGTACTGACAGGGTACGGGGAGCTGTTTTTT. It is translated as CAWSVLTGYGELFF.